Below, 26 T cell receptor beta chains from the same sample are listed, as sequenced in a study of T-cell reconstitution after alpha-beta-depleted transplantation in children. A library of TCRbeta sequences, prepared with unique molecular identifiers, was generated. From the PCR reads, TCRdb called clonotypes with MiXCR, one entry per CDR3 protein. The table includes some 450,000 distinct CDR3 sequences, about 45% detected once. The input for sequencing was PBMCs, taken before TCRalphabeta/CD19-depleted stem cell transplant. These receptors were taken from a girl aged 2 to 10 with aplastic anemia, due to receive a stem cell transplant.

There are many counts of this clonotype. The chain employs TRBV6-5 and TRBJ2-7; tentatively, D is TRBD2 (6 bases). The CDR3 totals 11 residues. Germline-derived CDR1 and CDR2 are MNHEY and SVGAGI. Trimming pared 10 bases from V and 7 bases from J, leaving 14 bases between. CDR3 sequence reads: CATNRAGEQYF. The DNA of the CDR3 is TGTGCCACTAACCGGGCGGGGGAGCAGTACTTC.

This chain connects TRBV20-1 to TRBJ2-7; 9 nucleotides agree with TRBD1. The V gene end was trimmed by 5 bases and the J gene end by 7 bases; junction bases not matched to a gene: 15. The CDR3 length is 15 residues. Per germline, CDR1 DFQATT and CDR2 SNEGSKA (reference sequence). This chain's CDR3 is CSAVSTGQGPFEQYF. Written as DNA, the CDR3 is TGCAGTGCTGTCTCGACGGGACAGGGTCCGTTTGAGCAGTACTTC.

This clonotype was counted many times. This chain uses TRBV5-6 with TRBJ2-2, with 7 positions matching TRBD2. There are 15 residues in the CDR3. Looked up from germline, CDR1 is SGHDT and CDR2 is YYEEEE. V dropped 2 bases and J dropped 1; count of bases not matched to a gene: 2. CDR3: CASSFPSGNTGELFF. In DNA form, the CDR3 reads TGTGCCAGCAGCTTTCCTAGCGGGAACACCGGGGAGCTGTTTTTT. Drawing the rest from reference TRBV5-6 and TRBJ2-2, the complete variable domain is DAGVTQSPTHLIKTRGQQVTLRCSPKSGHDTVSWYQQALGQGPQFIFQYYEEEERQRGNFPDRFSGHQFPNYSSELNVNALLLGDSALYLCASSFPSGNTGELFFGEGSRLTVL.

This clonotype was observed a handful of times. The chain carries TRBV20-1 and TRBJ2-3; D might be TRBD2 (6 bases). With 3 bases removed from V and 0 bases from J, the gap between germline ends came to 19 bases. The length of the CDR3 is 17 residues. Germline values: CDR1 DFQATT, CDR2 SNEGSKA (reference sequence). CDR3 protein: CSARQFPIAASTDTQYF. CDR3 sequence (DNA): TGCAGTGCTAGGCAATTCCCTATAGCGGCTAGCACAGATACGCAGTATTTT.

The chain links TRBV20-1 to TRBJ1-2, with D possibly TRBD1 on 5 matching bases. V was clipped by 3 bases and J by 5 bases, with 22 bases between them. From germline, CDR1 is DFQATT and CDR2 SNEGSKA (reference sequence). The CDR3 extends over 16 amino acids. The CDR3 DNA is TGCAGTGCTAGCAACCGGCAGACGGGGGAAGGGTATGGCTACACCTTC. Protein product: CSASNRQTGEGYGYTF.

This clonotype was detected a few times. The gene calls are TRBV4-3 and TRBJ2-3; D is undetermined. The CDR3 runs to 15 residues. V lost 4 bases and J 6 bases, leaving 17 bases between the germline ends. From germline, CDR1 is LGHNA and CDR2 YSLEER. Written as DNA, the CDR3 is TGCGCCAGCAGCCCTTCTCCCTACTCCGGGGATACGCAGTATTTT. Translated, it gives CASSPSPYSGDTQYF.

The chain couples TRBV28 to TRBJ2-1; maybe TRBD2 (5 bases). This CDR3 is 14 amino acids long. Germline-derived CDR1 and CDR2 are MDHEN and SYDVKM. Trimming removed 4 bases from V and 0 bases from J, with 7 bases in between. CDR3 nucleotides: TGTGCCAGCAGTTCACTAGACTCCTACAATGAGCAGTTCTTC. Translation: CASSSLDSYNEQFF. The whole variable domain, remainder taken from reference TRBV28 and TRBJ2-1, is DVKVTQSSRYLVKRTGEKVFLECVQDMDHENMFWYRQDPGLGLRLIYFSYDVKMKEKGDIPEGYSVSREKKERFSLILESASTNQTSMYLCASSSLDSYNEQFFGPGTRLTVL.

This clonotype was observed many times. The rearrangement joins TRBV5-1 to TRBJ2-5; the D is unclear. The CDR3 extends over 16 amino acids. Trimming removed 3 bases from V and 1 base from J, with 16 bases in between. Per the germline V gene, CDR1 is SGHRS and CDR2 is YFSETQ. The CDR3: CASSSYLGLPQETQYF. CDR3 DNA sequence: TGCGCCAGCAGCTCCTACCTTGGCCTGCCCCAAGAGACCCAGTACTTC.

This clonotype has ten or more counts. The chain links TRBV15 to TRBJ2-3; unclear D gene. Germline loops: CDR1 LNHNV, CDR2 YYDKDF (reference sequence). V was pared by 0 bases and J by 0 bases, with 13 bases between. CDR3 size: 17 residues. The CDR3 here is CATSRDWSISSTDTQYF. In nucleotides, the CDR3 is TGTGCCACCAGCAGAGATTGGTCTATATCTAGCACAGATACGCAGTATTTT.

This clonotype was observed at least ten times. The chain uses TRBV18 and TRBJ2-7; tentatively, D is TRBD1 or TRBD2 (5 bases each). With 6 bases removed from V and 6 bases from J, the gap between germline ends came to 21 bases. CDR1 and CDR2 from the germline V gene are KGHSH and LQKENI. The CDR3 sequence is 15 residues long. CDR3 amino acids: CASSPVTTSGPEQYF. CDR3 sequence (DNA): TGTGCCAGCTCCCCTGTGACTACCTCGGGACCCGAGCAGTACTTC.

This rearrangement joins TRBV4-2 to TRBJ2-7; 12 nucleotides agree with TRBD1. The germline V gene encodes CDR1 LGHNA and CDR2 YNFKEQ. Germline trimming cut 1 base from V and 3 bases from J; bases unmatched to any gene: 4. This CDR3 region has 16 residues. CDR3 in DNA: TGTGCCAGCAGCCAAGTGGGGACAGGGGGCGGCTACGAGCAGTACTTC. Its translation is CASSQVGTGGGYEQYF.

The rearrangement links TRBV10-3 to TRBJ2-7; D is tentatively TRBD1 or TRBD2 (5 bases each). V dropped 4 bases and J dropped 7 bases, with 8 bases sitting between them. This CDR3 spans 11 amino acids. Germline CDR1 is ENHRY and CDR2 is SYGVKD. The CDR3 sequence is CAISGRTEQYF. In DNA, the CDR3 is TGTGCCATCAGTGGGAGGACAGAGCAGTACTTC.

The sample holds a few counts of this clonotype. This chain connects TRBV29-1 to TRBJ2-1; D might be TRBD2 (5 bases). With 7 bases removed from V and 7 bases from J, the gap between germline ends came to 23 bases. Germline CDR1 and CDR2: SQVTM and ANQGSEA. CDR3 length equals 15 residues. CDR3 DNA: TGCAGCGCGTCCGATACCTCCGGGGTCCGAAATGAGCAGTTCTTC. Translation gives CSASDTSGVRNEQFF.

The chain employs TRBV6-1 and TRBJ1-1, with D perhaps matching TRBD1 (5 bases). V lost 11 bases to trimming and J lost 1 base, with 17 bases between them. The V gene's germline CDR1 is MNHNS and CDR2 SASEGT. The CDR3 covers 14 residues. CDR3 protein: CAATTGDSNTEAFF. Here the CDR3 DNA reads TGTGCCGCAACAACGGGGGACTCGAACACTGAAGCTTTCTTT.

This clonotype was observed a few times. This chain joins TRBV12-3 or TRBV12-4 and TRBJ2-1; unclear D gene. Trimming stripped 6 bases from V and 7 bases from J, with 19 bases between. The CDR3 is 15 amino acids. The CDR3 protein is CASRGGLSVMNEQFF. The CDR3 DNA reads TGTGCCAGCAGGGGTGGTCTCTCCGTTATGAATGAGCAGTTCTTC.

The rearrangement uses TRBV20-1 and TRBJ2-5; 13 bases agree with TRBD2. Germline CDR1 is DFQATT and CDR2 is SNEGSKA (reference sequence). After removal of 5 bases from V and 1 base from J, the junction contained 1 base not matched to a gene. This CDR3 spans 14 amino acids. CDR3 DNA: TGCAGTGCTGGGACTAGCGGGACCCAAGAGACCCAGTACTTC. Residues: CSAGTSGTQETQYF.

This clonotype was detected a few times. This chain's CDR3 is CASSSTGRWTDTQYF. CDR3 sequence (DNA): TGTGCCAGCAGTTCTACAGGGAGATGGACAGATACGCAGTATTTT. The chain carries TRBV6-5 and TRBJ2-3; the D gene is possibly TRBD1 (6 bases). Germline V gene lookup returns CDR1 MNHEY and CDR2 SVGAGI. The CDR3 contains 15 residues. V lost 4 bases to trimming and J lost 3 bases, with 14 bases between them.

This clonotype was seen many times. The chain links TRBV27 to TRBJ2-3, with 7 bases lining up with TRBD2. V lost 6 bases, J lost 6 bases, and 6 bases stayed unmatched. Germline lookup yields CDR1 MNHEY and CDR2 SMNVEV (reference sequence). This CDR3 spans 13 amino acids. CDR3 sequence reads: CASRLGGADTQYF. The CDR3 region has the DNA TGTGCCAGCAGATTGGGAGGGGCGGATACGCAGTATTTT.

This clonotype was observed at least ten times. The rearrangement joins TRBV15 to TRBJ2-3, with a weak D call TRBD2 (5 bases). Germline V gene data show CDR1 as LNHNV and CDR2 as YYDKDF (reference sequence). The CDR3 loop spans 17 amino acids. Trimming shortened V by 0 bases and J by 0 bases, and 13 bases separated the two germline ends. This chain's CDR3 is CATSREIRGGSTDTQYF. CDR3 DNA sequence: TGTGCCACCAGCAGAGAGATCCGGGGTGGAAGCACAGATACGCAGTATTTT.

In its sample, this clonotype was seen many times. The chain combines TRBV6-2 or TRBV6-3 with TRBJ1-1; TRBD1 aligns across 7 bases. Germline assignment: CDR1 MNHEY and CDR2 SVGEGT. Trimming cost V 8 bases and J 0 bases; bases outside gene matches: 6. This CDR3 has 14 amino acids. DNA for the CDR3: TGTGCCAGCCGGACAGGAGCCTTGAACACTGAAGCTTTCTTT. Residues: CASRTGALNTEAFF.

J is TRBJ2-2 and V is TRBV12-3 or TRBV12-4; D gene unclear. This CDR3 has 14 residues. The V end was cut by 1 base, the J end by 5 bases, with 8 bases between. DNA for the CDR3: TGTGCCAGCAGTTTAGTAGGTCAAACCGGGGAGCTGTTTTTT. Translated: CASSLVGQTGELFF.

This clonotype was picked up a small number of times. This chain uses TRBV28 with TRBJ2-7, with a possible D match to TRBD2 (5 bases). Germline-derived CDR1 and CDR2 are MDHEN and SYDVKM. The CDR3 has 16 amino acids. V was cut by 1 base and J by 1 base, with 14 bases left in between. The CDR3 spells CASSLSGGGRSYEQYF. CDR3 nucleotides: TGTGCCAGCAGTTTATCTGGCGGCGGGCGTTCCTACGAGCAGTACTTC.

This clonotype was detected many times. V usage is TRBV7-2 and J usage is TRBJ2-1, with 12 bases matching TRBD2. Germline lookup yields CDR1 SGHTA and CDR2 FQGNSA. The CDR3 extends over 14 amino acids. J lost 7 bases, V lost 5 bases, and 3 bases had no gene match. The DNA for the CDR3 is TGTGCCAGCAGCCCCGGACTAGCGGGGAATGAGCAGTTCTTC. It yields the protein CASSPGLAGNEQFF.

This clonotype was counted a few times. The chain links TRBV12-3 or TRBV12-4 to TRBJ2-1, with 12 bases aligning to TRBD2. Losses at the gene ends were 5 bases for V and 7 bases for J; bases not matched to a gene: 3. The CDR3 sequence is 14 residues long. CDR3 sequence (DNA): TGTGCCAGCAGTAGACTAGCGGGAGCGAATGAGCAGTTCTTC. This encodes CASSRLAGANEQFF.

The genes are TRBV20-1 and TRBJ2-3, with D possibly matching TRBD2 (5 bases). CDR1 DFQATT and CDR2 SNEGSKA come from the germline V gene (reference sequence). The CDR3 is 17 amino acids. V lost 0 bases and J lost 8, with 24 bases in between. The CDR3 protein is CSARDVPGLAAAGTQYF. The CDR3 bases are TGCAGTGCTAGAGATGTTCCGGGTCTAGCAGCCGCGGGTACGCAGTATTTT.

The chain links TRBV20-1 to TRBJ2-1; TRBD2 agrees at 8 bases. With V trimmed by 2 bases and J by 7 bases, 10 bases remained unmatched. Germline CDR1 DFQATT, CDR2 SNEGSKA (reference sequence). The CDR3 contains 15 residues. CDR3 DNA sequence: TGCAGTGCTAGACTAGGGAGCGGGGGTTATAATGAGCAGTTCTTC. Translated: CSARLGSGGYNEQFF.